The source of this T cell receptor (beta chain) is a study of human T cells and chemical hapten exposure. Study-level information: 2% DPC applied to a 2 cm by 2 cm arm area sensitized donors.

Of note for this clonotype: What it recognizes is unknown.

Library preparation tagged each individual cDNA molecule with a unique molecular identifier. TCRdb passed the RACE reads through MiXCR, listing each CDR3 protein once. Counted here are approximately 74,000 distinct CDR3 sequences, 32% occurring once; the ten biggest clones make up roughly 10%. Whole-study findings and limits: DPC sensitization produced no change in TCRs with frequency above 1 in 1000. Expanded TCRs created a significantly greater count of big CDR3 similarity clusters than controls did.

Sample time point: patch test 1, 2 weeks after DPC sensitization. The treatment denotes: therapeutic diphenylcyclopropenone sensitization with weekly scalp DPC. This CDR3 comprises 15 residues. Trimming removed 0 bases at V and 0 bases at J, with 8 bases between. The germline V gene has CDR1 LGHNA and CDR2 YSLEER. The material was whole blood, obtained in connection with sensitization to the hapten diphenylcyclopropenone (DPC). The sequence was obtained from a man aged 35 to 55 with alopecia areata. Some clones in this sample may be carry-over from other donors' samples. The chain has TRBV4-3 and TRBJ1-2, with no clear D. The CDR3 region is CASSQDSWANYGYTF. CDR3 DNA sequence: TGCGCCAGCAGCCAAGATTCCTGGGCTAACTATGGCTACACCTTC.